This T cell receptor beta chain is from a study of breast tumors, draining lymph nodes, adjacent tissues. Points on this clonotype: The antigen is undetermined.

CDR1 MNHNS and CDR2 SASEGT come from the germline V gene. The germline V and J ends were trimmed by 11 bases and 10 bases, with 15 bases remaining between them. This CDR3 has 11 residues. TCRdb reanalysed the multiplex PCR reads using MiXCR and keeps one entry per CDR3 protein. The sample yields 66,000 or so distinct CDR3 sequences, roughly two fifths seen once. Study-wide points: Data only fit, rather than demonstrated, lymph node origin of most tumor T cells.

Sequences were obtained from breast tumor tissue. This TCR derives from a female donor with breast cancer. Some clones in this sample may be carry-over from other donors' samples. V usage is TRBV6-1 and J usage is TRBJ2-1; D call uncertain. CDR3 in amino acids: CACPGGYEQFF. Here the CDR3 DNA reads TGTGCCTGCCCAGGTGGGTACGAGCAGTTCTTC.